The 31 T cell receptor beta chains below all came from one sample that was sequenced in a study of cytomegalovirus exposure and HLA in healthy donors. 13 Jbeta primers and 60 Vbeta primers were used for the PCR. Profiled with immunoSEQ multiplex PCR; TCRdb holds only in-frame clones, not every one. The table records 110,000 to 150,000 clones, roughly four fifths of them present only once. The sample was PBMCs. These receptors all stem from a man aged 18 to 30 in good health and CMV-seropositive.

In this sample, this clone turned up once. The V and J genes are TRBV6-1 and TRBJ1-1; 7 bases line up with TRBD1. This CDR3 region has 16 residues. V was pared by 0 bases and J by 3 bases, with 7 bases of the junction left unmatched. Germline V gives CDR1 MNHNS, CDR2 SASEGT. CDR3: CASSEATGTEDTEAFF. The DNA for the CDR3 is TGTGCCAGCAGTGAAGCGACAGGGACTGAGGACACTGAAGCTTTCTTT.

This chain uses TRBV6-4 with TRBJ1-4; weak D call: TRBD1 (6 bases). This CDR3 spans 15 amino acids. Trimming removed 6 bases from V and 0 bases from J, with 11 bases in between. CDR1 MRHNA and CDR2 SNTAGT come from the germline V gene. The CDR3 DNA reads as TGTGCCAGCAGAGGACAGCTTGCAACTAATGAAAAACTGTTTTTT. Its translation: CASRGQLATNEKLFF.

The chain is built from TRBV30 and TRBJ1-5; no clear D gene. Germline lookup yields CDR1 GTSNPN and CDR2 SVGIG (reference sequence). Trimming took off 2 bases at V and 2 bases at J, with 10 bases between the two ends. The CDR3 runs 14 residues. CDR3 coding DNA: TGTGCCTGGAGTCCCGGGATAGGCAATCAGCCCCAGCATTTT. Protein sequence: CAWSPGIGNQPQHF.

The J gene is TRBJ2-1, the V gene TRBV28, with no clear D. The V and J ends lost 6 bases and 10 bases respectively, with 10 bases between them. This CDR3 has 11 amino acids. Germline CDR1 reads MDHEN; CDR2 reads SYDVKM. The CDR3 DNA sequence: TGTGCCAGCAGGATCAGGTTAGAGCAGTTCTTC. It is translated as CASRIRLEQFF.

This clone has just a few counts. The chain joins TRBV28 to TRBJ2-1; TRBD2 might be the D (5 bases). Germline assignment: CDR1 MDHEN and CDR2 SYDVKM. There are 15 residues in the CDR3. V shed 8 bases and J shed 5 bases, with 19 bases lying between them. The CDR3, as DNA: TGTGCCAGCTCCCCCTCGGCCGGGCGGGACAATGAGCAGTTCTTC. It translates to CASSPSAGRDNEQFF.

The V gene is TRBV30, the J gene TRBJ2-7; D perhaps matches TRBD2 (6 bases). CDR1 and CDR2 (germline): GTSNPN, SVGIG (reference sequence). The CDR3 totals 12 residues. V lost 5 bases and J 9 bases, leaving 17 bases between the germline ends. CDR3 nucleotides: TGTGCCTGGGGACGGGACTCAGGTTGGCAGTACTTC. It translates to CAWGRDSGWQYF.

This sequence joins TRBV7-9 and TRBJ1-1; 8 nucleotides line up with TRBD1. The CDR3 spans 17 residues. The J segment lost 3 bases and the V segment lost 5 bases, leaving 14 bases of the junction unmatched. Per the germline V gene, CDR1 is SEHNR and CDR2 is FQNEAQ (reference sequence). The CDR3 region has the DNA TGTGCCAGCAGCCCCACAGACAGGGGCACCACTTACACTGAAGCTTTCTTT. Translated, it gives CASSPTDRGTTYTEAFF.

This chain joins TRBV6-6 and TRBJ1-1; a possible D gene is TRBD1 (5 bases). V dropped 6 bases and J dropped 1 base, with 12 bases sitting between them. The CDR3 consists of 14 residues. The germline V gene has CDR1 MNHNY and CDR2 SVGAGI (reference sequence). Here the CDR3 DNA reads TGTGCCAGCAGATCACTTCAGGGGAACACTGAAGCTTTCTTT. Translated: CASRSLQGNTEAFF.

V usage is TRBV6-1 and J usage is TRBJ1-6, with D hard to call. The germline gives CDR1 MNHNS, CDR2 SASEGT. V was clipped by 4 bases and J by 10 bases, with 14 bases between them. This CDR3 is 14 amino acids long. The CDR3 protein is CASSGPNRESPLHF. The CDR3 nucleotides are TGTGCCAGCAGTGGACCAAACAGAGAGTCACCCCTCCACTTT.

The CDR3 DNA reads as TGTGCCAGCTCACCCCGGGACAGCGACCTTCTCGGAGGCTACACCTTC. It codes for CASSPRDSDLLGGYTF. The chain recombines TRBV18 with TRBJ1-2; 7 bases align to TRBD1. V dropped 3 bases and J dropped 8; count of bases not matched to a gene: 15. The V gene's germline CDR1 is KGHSH and CDR2 LQKENI. The length of the CDR3 is 16 residues.

The V gene is TRBV27, the J gene TRBJ1-2; D gene ambiguous. Per germline, CDR1 MNHEY and CDR2 SMNVEV (reference sequence). The ends were cut back, 0 bases at V and 0 bases at J, with 5 bases in the middle. CDR3 size: 14 residues. CDR3 amino acids: CASSLSFANYGYTF. For the CDR3, the DNA is TGTGCCAGCAGTTTATCGTTCGCTAACTATGGCTACACCTTC.

This clone occurred once. The chain employs TRBV6-1 and TRBJ2-7; TRBD1 matches 7 bases. The CDR3 runs to 14 residues. Germline CDR1 and CDR2: MNHNS and SASEGT. Trimming took 3 bases from V and 1 from J; bases not matched to a gene: 3. The CDR3 sequence: CASSDRDSSYEQYF. The CDR3, as DNA: TGTGCCAGCAGTGACCGGGACAGTTCCTACGAGCAGTACTTC.

This chain connects TRBV6-1 to TRBJ1-4; D uncertain. Trimming left V 10 bases short and J 0 bases short, with 12 bases between. Germline V gene sequence: CDR1 MNHNS, CDR2 SASEGT. The CDR3 runs to 14 residues. CDR3 in amino acids: CATYPGSTNEKLFF. The CDR3 DNA follows: TGTGCCACGTACCCGGGTTCAACTAATGAAAAACTGTTTTTT.

The chain is built from TRBV5-1 and TRBJ2-7; D might be TRBD2 (5 bases). The CDR3 runs 14 residues. Trimming took 5 bases from V and 3 from J, leaving 15 bases between them. CDR1 and CDR2 (germline): SGHRS, YFSETQ. As DNA, the CDR3 is TGCGCCAGCAGACCGGACTGGATCCGCTACGAGCAGTACTTC. The encoded protein is CASRPDWIRYEQYF.

The chain has TRBV27 and TRBJ1-2; 8 bases agree with TRBD1. V gave up 4 bases and J gave up 4 bases; unmatched junction bases: 17. This CDR3 is 18 amino acids long. From germline, CDR1 is MNHEY and CDR2 SMNVEV (reference sequence). The CDR3 spells CASSSARPRTGKTYGYTF. The CDR3 region has the DNA TGTGCCAGCAGTTCAGCCCGACCTAGGACAGGGAAGACCTATGGCTACACCTTC.

The J gene is TRBJ2-5, the V gene TRBV7-9, with D tentatively TRBD1 (6 bases). Trimming cost V 4 bases and J 3 bases, with 12 bases left between them. This CDR3 is 14 amino acids long. Germline-derived CDR1 and CDR2 are SEHNR and FQNEAQ (reference sequence). CDR3 loop: CASSSVSGEETQYF. CDR3 coding DNA: TGTGCCAGCAGCTCCGTTTCAGGGGAAGAGACCCAGTACTTC.

This clone was found a few times. V usage is TRBV4-1 and J usage is TRBJ2-1; the D gene is possibly TRBD2 (5 bases). The CDR3 contains 16 residues. V was cut by 0 bases and J by 0 bases, with 9 bases left in between. CDR1 MGHRA and CDR2 YSYEKL come from the germline V gene. DNA for the CDR3: TGCGCCAGCAGCCAAGAGAGGGCAGACTCCTACAATGAGCAGTTCTTC. It codes for CASSQERADSYNEQFF.

The chain recombines TRBV5-6 with TRBJ1-5, with 7 bases matching TRBD1. The CDR3 is 14 amino acids. Losses at the gene ends were 4 bases for V and 7 bases for J; bases not matched to a gene: 8. Germline loops: CDR1 SGHDT, CDR2 YYEEEE. In nucleotides, the CDR3 is TGTGCCAGCAGCAAGACAGGGATAAGGCAGCCCCAGCATTTT. Protein sequence: CASSKTGIRQPQHF.

V usage is TRBV6-1 and J usage is TRBJ2-7; a possible D gene is TRBD1 (6 bases). This CDR3 spans 14 amino acids. V was trimmed by 3 bases and J by 3 bases, leaving 12 bases between them. Germline assignment: CDR1 MNHNS and CDR2 SASEGT. As DNA, the CDR3 is TGTGCCAGCAGTGATCCCACAGGGCTCTACGAGCAGTACTTC. This gives the protein CASSDPTGLYEQYF.

Points on this clone: The sample holds other DNA sequences that translate to the same CDR3. V is TRBV27 and J is TRBJ2-7; possible D gene TRBD1, 5 bases. CDR3 length: 14 amino acids. Germline loops: CDR1 MNHEY, CDR2 SMNVEV (reference sequence). The germline V and J ends were trimmed by 2 bases and 0 bases, with 8 bases remaining between them. Here the CDR3 reads CASSLGQGSYEQYF. The DNA for the CDR3 is TGTGCCAGCAGTTTAGGGCAGGGCTCCTACGAGCAGTACTTC.

This clone was counted between two and nine times. The V and J genes are TRBV6-6 and TRBJ2-2; a weak D match, TRBD1 (5 bases). Trimming stripped 2 bases from V and 5 bases from J, with 6 bases between. The germline CDR1 and CDR2 sequences are MNHNY and SVGAGI (reference sequence). The CDR3 length is 13 residues. CDR3 region: CASSYKGTGELFF. The CDR3 nucleotides read TGTGCCAGCAGTTACAAGGGGACCGGGGAGCTGTTTTTT.

The gene calls are TRBV19 and TRBJ1-5; the match to TRBD1 covers 7 bases. CDR1 and CDR2 (germline): LNHDA, SQIVND (reference sequence). The V and J ends lost 7 bases and 0 bases, in that order; junction bases with no gene match: 6. The CDR3 runs 15 residues. In DNA form, the CDR3 reads TGTGCCAGTACCCGGGACAGCCATAGCAATCAGCCCCAGCATTTT. Translated: CASTRDSHSNQPQHF.

The chain has TRBV28 and TRBJ1-2; D perhaps matches TRBD1 (5 bases). The germline V and J ends were trimmed by 7 bases and 8 bases, with 17 bases remaining between them. From germline, CDR1 is MDHEN and CDR2 SYDVKM. The CDR3 runs to 13 residues. CDR3 sequence reads: CASKPGFQYGYTF. CDR3 coding DNA: TGTGCCAGCAAACCAGGGTTTCAGTACGGCTACACCTTC.

The rearrangement links TRBV6-6 to TRBJ2-2, with 7 bases that match TRBD2. The CDR3 loop spans 12 amino acids. V lost 7 bases and J lost 8; bases outside the gene matches: 4. Per germline, CDR1 MNHNY and CDR2 SVGAGI (reference sequence). The chain's CDR3 is CASITGGGELFF. The CDR3 DNA reads as TGTGCCAGCATCACGGGGGGAGGGGAGCTGTTTTTT.

The count of this clone is one. The chain uses TRBV6-5 and TRBJ2-2, with 7 positions matching TRBD1. Germline CDR1 is MNHEY and CDR2 is SVGAGI. V lost 7 bases to trimming and J lost 3 bases; unmatched junction nucleotides: 5. CDR3 size: 14 residues. CDR3 sequence (DNA): TGTGCCAGCACTGCCGGGACAGACACCGGGGAGCTGTTTTTT. It encodes CASTAGTDTGELFF.

This clone was detected once. V and J are TRBV7-6 and TRBJ1-5; D unresolved. V was clipped by 2 bases and J by 4 bases, with 6 bases between them. Germline lookup yields CDR1 SGHVS and CDR2 FNYEAQ. The CDR3 consists of 13 residues. The CDR3 sequence is CASSLQENQPQHF. The CDR3 DNA reads TGTGCCAGCAGCTTACAGGAAAATCAGCCCCAGCATTTT.

The chain joins TRBV9 to TRBJ2-7; TRBD1 matches 8 bases. V gave up 0 bases and J gave up 7 bases; unmatched junction bases: 9. This CDR3 contains 15 residues. The germline CDR1 and CDR2 sequences are SGDLS and YYNGEE. The CDR3 DNA is TGTGCCAGCAGCGTAGCGGTTCAGGGGGCGGGGGAGCAGTACTTC. Its protein product is CASSVAVQGAGEQYF.

The rearrangement links TRBV5-1 to TRBJ2-5; 14 positions agree with TRBD2. Per germline, CDR1 SGHRS and CDR2 YFSETQ. V dropped 3 bases and J dropped 5; count of bases not matched to a gene: 9. The CDR3 consists of 17 residues. Here the CDR3 DNA reads TGCGCCAGCAGCTCGGGGACTAGCGGGAGTGGGCGGGAGACCCAGTACTTC. This gives the protein CASSSGTSGSGRETQYF.

The chain combines TRBV5-4 with TRBJ2-1, with TRBD1 identical over 8 bases. The CDR3 runs to 15 residues. V was clipped by 4 bases and J by 2 bases; unmatched bases: 5. Germline CDR1 SGHNT, CDR2 YYREEE (reference sequence). CDR3 sequence reads: CASSPGQGPYNEQFF. The CDR3 bases are TGTGCCAGCAGCCCCGGACAGGGCCCCTACAATGAGCAGTTCTTC.

A remark on this clone: Sequence at one end of the junction differs from germline and may be a read error. The V gene is TRBV6-1, the J gene TRBJ2-7; 7 positions match TRBD2. CDR1 MNHNS and CDR2 SASEGT come from the germline V gene. The length of the CDR3 is 15 residues. CDR3 coding DNA: TGTGCCAGCAGCGAAGGGACTATTCCCCTCTACGAGCAGTACTTC. Translated: CASSEGTIPLYEQYF.

V and J are TRBV27 and TRBJ2-5; TRBD2 might be the D (5 bases). This CDR3 comprises 13 residues. The V and J ends lost 4 bases and 5 bases respectively, with 11 bases between them. Germline CDR1 is MNHEY and CDR2 is SMNVEV (reference sequence). The DNA of the CDR3 is TGTGCCAGCAGTTCACAGCGGAAGGAGACCCAGTACTTC. Encoded protein: CASSSQRKETQYF.